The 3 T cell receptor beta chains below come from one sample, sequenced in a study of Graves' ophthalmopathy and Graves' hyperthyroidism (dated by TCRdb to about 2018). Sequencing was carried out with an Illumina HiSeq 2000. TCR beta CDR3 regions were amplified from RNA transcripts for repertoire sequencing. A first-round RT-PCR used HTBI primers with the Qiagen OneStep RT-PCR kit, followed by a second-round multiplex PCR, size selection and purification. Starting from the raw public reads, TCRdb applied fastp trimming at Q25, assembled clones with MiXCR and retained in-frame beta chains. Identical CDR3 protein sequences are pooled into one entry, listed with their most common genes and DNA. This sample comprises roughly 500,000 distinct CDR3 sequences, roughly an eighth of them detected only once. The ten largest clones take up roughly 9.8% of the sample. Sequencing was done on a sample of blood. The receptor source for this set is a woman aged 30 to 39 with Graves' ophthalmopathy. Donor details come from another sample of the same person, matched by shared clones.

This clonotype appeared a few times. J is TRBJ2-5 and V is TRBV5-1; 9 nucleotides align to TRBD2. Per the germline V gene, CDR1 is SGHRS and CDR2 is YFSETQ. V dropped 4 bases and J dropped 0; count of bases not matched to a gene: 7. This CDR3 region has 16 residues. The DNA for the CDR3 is TGCGCCAGCAGCCTGCATAGCGGGGGAAACCAAGAGACCCAGTACTTC. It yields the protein CASSLHSGGNQETQYF.

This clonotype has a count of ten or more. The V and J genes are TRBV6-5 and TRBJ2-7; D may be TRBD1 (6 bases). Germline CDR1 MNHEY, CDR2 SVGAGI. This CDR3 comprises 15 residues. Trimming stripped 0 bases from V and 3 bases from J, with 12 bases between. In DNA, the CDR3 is TGTGCCAGCAGTTACTCGGTGCCAGGGGACTACGAGCAGTACTTC. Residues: CASSYSVPGDYEQYF.

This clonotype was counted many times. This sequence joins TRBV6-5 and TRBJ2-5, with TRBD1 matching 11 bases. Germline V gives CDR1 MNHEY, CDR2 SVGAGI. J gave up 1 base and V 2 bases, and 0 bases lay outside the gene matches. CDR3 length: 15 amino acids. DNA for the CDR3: TGTGCCAGCAGTTACGGGACAGGGGGCCAAGAGACCCAGTACTTC. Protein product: CASSYGTGGQETQYF.